This T cell receptor (beta chain) was retrieved from a study of T cell repertoires in cytomegalovirus infection. V lost 6 bases, J lost 7 bases, and 16 bases lay in between. Germline V gene lookup returns CDR1 DFQATT and CDR2 SNEGSKA (reference sequence). The CDR3 extends over 13 amino acids. MiXCR, run by TCRdb on the reads, gives a single entry per CDR3 protein. This table has hundreds of thousands of distinct CDR3 sequences, roughly 46% appearing once. Turning to this clonotype: Antigen unknown.

The source of this sequence is a human donor in good health (CMV status not recorded). Some clones in this sample may be carry-over from other donors' samples. The chain combines TRBV20-1 with TRBJ1-5; tentative D call: TRBD1 (6 bases). The sequences come from cultured PBMCs, collected from culture after CMV antigen stimulation. Written as DNA, the CDR3 is TGCAGTGCACCCCCGGGGGCTGGACAGCCCCAGCATTTT. Amino acids: CSAPPGAGQPQHF.